This T cell receptor (beta chain) stems from a study of PD-1 blockade in classical Hodgkin lymphoma. Whole-study findings and limits: What caused the repertoire differences, perhaps disease activity or prior therapy, remains undefined. Lower baseline TCR diversity was reported for newly diagnosed patients than for healthy donors.

The repertoire was sequenced with immunoSEQ multiplex PCR; TCRdb's copy has only in-frame clones and lacks some. Among 15,000 to 20,000 clones listed, about four fifths were seen once. This clone came up once. Its specificity is not known. Time point defined: cycle 4 day 1 (C4D1), after less than 7 weeks of nivolumab. Patients all relapsed after autologous stem cell transplantation, and there was variation in brentuximab vedotin exposure. CDR3 length: 13 residues. Germline CDR1 is SEHNR and CDR2 is FQNEAQ (reference sequence). The ends were cut back, 5 bases at V and 8 bases at J, with 15 bases in the middle.

The TCR comes from a human donor with classical Hodgkin lymphoma. This material consisted of peripheral blood mononuclear cells (PBMCs), taken before the fourth cycle of nivolumab. V gene TRBV7-9 combines with J gene TRBJ1-2, with D maybe TRBD1 (6 bases). In nucleotides, the CDR3 is TGTGCCAGCAGCCCGAACAGGGTTGGAGGCTACACCTTC. Its translation: CASSPNRVGGYTF.